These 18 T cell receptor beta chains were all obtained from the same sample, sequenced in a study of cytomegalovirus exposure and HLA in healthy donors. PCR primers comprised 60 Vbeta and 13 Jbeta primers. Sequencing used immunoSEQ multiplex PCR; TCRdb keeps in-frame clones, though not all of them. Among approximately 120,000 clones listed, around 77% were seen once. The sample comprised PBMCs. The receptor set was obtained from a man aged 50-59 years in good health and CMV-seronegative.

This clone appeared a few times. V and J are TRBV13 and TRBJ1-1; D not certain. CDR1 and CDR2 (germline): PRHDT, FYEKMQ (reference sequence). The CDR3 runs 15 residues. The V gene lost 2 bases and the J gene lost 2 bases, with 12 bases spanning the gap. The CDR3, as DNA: TGTGCCAGCAGCTTATTGAGAGAATCCAACACTGAAGCTTTCTTT. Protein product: CASSLLRESNTEAFF. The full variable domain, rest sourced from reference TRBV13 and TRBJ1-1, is AAGVIQSPRHLIKEKRETATLKCYPIPRHDTVYWYQQGPGQDPQFLISFYEKMQSDKGSIPDRFSAQQFSDYHSELNMSSLELGDSALYFCASSLLRESNTEAFFGQGTRLTVV.

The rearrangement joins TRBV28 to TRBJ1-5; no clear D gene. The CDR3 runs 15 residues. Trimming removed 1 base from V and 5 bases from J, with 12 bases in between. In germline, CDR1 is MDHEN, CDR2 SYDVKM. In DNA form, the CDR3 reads TGTGCCAGCAGTTTATCAGCAGGATCCCATCAGCCCCAGCATTTT. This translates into CASSLSAGSHQPQHF.

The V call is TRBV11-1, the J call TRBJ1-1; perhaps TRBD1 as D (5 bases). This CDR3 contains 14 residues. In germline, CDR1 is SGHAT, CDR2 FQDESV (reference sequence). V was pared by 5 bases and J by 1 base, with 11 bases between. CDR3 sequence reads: CASSRGLSNTEAFF. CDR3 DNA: TGTGCCAGCAGCAGGGGTCTTTCGAACACTGAAGCTTTCTTT.

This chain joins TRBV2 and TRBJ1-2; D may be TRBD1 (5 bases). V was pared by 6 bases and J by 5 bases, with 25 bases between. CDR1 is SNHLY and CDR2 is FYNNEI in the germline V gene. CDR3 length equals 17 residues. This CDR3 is CASSERRTILGDYGYTF. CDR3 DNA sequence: TGTGCCAGCAGCGAACGAAGGACAATACTCGGCGATTATGGCTACACCTTC.

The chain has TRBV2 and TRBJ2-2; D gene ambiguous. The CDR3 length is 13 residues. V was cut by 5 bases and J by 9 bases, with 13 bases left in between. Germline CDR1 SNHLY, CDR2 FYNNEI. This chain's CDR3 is CASSPQAIRELFF. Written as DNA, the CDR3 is TGTGCCAGCAGTCCCCAAGCAATCCGGGAGCTGTTTTTT. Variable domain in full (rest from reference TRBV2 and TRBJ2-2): EPEVTQTPSHQVTQMGQEVILRCVPISNHLYFYWYRQILGQKVEFLVSFYNNEISEKSEIFDDQFSVERPDGSNFTLKIRSTKLEDSAMYFCASSPQAIRELFFGEGSRLTVL.

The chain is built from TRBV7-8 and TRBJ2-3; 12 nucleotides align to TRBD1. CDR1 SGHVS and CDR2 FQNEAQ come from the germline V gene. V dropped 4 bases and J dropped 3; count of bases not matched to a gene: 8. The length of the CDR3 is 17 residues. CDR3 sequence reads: CASSYRDRGRRTDTQYF. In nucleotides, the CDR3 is TGTGCCAGCAGCTACCGGGACAGGGGGCGTCGTACAGATACGCAGTATTTT.

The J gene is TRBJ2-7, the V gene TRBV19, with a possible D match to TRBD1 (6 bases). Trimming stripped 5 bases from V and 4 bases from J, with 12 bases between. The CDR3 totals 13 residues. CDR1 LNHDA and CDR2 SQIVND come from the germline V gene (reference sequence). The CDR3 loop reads CASSGTGFYEQYF. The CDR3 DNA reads TGTGCCAGTAGTGGAACAGGGTTTTACGAGCAGTACTTC.

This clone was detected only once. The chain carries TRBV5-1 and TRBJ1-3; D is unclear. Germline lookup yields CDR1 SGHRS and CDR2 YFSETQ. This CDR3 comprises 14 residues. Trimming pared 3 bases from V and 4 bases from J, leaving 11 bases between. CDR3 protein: CASSSRPGGNTIYF. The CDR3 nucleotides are TGCGCCAGCAGCTCAAGACCAGGAGGAAACACCATATATTTT. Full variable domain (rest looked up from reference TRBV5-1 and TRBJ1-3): KAGVTQTPRYLIKTRGQQVTLSCSPISGHRSVSWYQQTPGQGLQFLFEYFSETQRNKGNFPGRFSGRQFSNSRSEMNVSTLELGDSALYLCASSSRPGGNTIYFGEGSWLTVV.

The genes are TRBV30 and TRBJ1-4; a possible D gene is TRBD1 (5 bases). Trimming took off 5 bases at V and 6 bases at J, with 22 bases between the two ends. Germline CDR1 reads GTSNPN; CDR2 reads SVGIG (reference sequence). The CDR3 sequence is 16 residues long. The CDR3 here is CAWGRGLDRAHEKLFF. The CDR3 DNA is TGTGCCTGGGGGAGGGGTCTTGACAGAGCACATGAAAAACTGTTTTTT.

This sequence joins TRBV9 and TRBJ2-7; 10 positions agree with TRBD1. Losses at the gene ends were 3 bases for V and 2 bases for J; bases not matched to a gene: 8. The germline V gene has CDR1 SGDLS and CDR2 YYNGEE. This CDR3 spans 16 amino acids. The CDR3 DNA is TGTGCCAGCAGCGCAGGACAGGGGGTATCCCCCTACGAGCAGTACTTC. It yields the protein CASSAGQGVSPYEQYF.

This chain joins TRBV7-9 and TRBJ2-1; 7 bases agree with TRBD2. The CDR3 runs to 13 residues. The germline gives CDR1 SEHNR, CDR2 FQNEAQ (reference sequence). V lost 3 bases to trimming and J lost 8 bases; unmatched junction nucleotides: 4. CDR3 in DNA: TGTGCCAGCAGCTTTGGGGGGGGGTATGAGCAGTTCTTC. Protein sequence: CASSFGGGYEQFF.

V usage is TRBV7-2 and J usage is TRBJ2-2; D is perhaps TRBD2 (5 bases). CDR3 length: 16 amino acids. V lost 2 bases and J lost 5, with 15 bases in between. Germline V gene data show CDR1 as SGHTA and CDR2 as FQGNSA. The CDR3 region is CASSLPGVVRTGELFF. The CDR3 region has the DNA TGTGCCAGCAGCTTACCCGGGGTGGTACGGACCGGGGAGCTGTTTTTT.

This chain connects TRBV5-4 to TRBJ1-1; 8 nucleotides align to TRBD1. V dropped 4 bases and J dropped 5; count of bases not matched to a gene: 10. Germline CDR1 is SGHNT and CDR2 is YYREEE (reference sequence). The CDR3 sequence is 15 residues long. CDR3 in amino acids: CASSLGEQGVTEAFF. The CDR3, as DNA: TGTGCCAGCAGCCTTGGGGAACAGGGGGTTACTGAAGCTTTCTTT. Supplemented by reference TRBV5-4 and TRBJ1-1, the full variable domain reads ETGVTQSPTHLIKTRGQQVTLRCSSQSGHNTVSWYQQALGQGPQFIFQYYREEENGRGNFPPRFSGLQFPNYSSELNVNALELDDSALYLCASSLGEQGVTEAFFGQGTRLTVV.

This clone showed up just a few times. As DNA, the CDR3 is TGCGCCAGCAGCCTCCTTTCCAGCGGGAAGTCCCAAGAGACCCAGTACTTC. Translation gives CASSLLSSGKSQETQYF. The chain uses TRBV4-1 and TRBJ2-5; 7 nucleotides agree with TRBD2. CDR1 MGHRA and CDR2 YSYEKL come from the germline V gene. V was clipped by 4 bases and J by 1 base; unmatched bases: 12. This CDR3 has 17 residues.

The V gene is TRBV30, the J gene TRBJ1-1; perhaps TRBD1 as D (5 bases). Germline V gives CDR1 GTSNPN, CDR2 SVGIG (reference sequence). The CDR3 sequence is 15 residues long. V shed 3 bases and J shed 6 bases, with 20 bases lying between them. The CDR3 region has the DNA TGTGCCTGGAGAGAACGGGGGGGAAAATCCGCTGAAGCTTTCTTT. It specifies CAWRERGGKSAEAFF.

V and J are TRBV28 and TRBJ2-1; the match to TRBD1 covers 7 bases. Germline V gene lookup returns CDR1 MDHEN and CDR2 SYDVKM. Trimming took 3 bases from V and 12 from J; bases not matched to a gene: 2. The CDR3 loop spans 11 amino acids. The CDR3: CASSFRDRQFF. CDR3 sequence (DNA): TGTGCCAGCAGTTTCAGGGACAGGCAGTTCTTC.

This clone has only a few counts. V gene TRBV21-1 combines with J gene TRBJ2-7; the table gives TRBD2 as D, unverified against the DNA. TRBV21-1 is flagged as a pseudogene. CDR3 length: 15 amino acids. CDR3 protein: CASSKRGREIYEQYF. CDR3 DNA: TGTGCCAGCAGCAAAAGGGGGAGGGAAATTTACGAGCAGTACTTC.

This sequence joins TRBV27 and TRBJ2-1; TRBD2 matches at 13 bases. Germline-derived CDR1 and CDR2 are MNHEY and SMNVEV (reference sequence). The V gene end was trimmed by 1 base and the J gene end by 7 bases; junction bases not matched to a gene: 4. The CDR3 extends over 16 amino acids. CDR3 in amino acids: CASSLWTSGSRNEQFF. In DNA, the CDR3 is TGTGCCAGCAGTTTATGGACTAGCGGGAGCAGGAATGAGCAGTTCTTC.